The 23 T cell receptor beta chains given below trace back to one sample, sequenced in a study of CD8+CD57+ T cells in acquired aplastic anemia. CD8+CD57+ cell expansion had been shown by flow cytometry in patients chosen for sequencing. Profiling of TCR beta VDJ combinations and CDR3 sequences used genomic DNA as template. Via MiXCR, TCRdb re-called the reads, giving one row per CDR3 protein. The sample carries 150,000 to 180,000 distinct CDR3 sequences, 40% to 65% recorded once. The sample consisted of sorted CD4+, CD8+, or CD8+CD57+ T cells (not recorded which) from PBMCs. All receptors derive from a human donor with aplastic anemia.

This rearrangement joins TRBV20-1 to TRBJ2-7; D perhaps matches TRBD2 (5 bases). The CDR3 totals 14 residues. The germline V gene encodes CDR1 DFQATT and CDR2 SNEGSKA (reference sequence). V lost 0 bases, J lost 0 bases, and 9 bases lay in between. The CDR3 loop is CSARDFTSSYEQYF. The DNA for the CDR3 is TGCAGTGCTAGAGATTTCACTAGCTCCTACGAGCAGTACTTC.

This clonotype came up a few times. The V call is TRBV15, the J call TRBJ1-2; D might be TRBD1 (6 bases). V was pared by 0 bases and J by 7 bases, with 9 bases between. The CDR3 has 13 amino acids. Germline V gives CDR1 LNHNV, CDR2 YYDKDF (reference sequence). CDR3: CATSRDPGAGYTF. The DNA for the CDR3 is TGTGCCACCAGCAGAGATCCGGGGGCTGGCTACACCTTC.

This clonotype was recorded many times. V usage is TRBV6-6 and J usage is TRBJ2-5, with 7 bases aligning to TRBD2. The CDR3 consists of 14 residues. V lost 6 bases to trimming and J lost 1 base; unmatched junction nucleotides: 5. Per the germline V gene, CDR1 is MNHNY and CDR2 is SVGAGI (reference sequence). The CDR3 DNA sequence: TGTGCCAGCAGGAGGTCGGGGGGCCAAGAGACCCAGTACTTC. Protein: CASRRSGGQETQYF.

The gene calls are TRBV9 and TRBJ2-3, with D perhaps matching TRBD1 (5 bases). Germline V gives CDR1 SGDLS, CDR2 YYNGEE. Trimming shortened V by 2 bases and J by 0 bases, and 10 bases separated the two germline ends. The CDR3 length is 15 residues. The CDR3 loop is CASSVQDTSTDTQYF. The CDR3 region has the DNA TGTGCCAGCAGCGTTCAGGACACAAGCACAGATACGCAGTATTTT.

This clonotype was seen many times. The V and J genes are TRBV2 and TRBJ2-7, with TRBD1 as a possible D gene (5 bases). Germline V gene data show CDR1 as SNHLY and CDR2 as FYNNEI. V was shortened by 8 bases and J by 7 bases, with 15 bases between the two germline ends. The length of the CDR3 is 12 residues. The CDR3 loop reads CASVDSPREQYF. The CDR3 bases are TGTGCCAGCGTAGACAGTCCTCGGGAGCAGTACTTC.

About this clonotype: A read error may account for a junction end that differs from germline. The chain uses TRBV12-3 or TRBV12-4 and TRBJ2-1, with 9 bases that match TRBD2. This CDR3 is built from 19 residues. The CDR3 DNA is TGTGCCAGCAGTTTAGCTGGGCCGGGCGGGGGGGTCTCCTACAGTGAGCAGTTCTTC. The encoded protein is CASSLAGPGGGVSYSEQFF.

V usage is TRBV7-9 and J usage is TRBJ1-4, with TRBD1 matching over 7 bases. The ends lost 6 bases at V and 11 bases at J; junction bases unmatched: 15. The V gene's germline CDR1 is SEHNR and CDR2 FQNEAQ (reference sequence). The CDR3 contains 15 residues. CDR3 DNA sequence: TGTGCCAGCAGGAAAGACAGGGCGGGAGTGGGGAAACTGTTTTTT. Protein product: CASRKDRAGVGKLFF.

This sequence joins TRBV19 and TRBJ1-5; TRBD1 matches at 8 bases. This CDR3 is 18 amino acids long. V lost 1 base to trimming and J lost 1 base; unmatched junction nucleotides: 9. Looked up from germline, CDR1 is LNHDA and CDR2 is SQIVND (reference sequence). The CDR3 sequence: CASSIGRRQGLSNQPQHF. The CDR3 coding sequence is TGTGCCAGTAGTATAGGGAGAAGACAGGGGCTAAGCAATCAGCCCCAGCATTTT.

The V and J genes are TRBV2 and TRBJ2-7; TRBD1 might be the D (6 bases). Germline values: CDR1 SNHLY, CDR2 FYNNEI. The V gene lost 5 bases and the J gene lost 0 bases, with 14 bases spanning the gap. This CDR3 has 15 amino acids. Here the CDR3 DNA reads TGTGCCAGCAGTCTTGACAGGCCGAGCTCCTACGAGCAGTACTTC. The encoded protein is CASSLDRPSSYEQYF.

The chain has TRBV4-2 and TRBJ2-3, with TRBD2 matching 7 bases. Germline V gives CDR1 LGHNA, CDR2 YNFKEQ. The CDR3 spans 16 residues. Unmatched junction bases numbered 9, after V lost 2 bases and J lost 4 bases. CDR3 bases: TGTGCCAGCAGCCAACTGGGGAGGGCCGGGGCAGATACGCAGTATTTT. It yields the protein CASSQLGRAGADTQYF.

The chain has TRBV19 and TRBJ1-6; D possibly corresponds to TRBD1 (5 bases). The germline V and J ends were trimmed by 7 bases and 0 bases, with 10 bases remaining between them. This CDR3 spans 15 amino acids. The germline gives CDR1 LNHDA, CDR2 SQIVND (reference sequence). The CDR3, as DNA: TGTGCCAGTAACCCCGGGGGCTCCTATAATTCACCCCTCCACTTT. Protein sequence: CASNPGGSYNSPLHF.

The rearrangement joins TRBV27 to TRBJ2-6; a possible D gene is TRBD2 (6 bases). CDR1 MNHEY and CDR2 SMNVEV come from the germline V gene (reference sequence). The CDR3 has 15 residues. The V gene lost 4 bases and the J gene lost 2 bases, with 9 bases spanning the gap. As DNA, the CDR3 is TGTGCCAGCAGTTGGTCGGGGGCTGGGGCCAACGTCCTGACTTTC. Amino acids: CASSWSGAGANVLTF.

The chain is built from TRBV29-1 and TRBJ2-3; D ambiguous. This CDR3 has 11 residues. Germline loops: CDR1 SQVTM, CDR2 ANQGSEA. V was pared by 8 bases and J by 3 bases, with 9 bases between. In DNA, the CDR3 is TGCAGCACGCTCGAGACAGATACGCAGTATTTT. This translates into CSTLETDTQYF.

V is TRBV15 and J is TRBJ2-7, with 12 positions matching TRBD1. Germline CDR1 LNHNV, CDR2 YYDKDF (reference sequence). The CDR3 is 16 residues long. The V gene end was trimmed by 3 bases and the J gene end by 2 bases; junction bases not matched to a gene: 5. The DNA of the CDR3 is TGTGCCACCAGCAGCCGCGGGACAGGGGGCCCCTACGAGCAGTACTTC. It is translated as CATSSRGTGGPYEQYF. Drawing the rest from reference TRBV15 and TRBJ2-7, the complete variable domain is DAMVIQNPRYQVTQFGKPVTLSCSQTLNHNVMYWYQQKSSQAPKLLFHYYDKDFNNEADTPDNFQSRRPNTSFCFLDIRSPGLGDTAMYLCATSSRGTGGPYEQYFGPGTRLTVT.

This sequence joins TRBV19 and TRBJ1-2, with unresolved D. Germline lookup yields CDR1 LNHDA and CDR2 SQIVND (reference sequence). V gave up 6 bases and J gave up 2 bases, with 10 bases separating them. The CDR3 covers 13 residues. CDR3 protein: CASRPTKNYGYTF. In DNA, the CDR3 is TGTGCCAGTAGGCCGACAAAGAACTATGGCTACACCTTC.

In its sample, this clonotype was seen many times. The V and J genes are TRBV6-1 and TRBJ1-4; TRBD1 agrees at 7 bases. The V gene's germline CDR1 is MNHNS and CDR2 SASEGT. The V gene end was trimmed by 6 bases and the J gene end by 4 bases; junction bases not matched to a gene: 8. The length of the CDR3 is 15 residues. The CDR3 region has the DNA TGTGCCAGCAGCGACAGGGTAAAGGGTAATGAAAAACTGTTTTTT. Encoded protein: CASSDRVKGNEKLFF.

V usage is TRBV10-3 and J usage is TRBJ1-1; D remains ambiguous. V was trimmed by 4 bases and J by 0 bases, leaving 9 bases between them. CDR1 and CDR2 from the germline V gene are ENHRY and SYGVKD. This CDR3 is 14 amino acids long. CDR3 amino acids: CAISAPGMNTEAFF. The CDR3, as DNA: TGTGCCATCAGTGCTCCTGGAATGAACACTGAAGCTTTCTTT.

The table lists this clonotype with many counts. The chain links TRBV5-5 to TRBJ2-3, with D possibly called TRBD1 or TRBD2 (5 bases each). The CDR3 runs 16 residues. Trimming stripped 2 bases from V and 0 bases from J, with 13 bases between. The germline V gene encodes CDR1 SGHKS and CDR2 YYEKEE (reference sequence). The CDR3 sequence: CASSFGAGGSTDTQYF. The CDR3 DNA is TGTGCCAGCAGCTTTGGGGCGGGTGGGAGCACAGATACGCAGTATTTT.

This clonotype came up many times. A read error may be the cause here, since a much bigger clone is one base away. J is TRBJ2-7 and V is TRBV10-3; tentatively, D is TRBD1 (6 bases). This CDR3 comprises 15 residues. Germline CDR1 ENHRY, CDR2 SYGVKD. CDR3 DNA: TGTGCCACCAGTGACTACGACAGGACTCCCTACGAGCAGTACTTC. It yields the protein CATSDYDRTPYEQYF.

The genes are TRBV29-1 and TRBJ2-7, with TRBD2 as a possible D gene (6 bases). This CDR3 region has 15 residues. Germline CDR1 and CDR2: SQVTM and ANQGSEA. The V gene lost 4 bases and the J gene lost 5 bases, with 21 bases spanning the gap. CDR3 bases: TGCAGCGTTGGGGGAGGAGGGGCAGGGAGCGACGAGCAGTACTTC. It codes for CSVGGGGAGSDEQYF.

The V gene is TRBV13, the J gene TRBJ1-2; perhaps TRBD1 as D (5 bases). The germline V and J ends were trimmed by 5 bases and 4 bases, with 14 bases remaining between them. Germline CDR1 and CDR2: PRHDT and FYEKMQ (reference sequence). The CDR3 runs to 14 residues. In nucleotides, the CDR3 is TGTGCCAGCAGCCTTGCTCGGGGCGGCTATGGCTACACCTTC. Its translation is CASSLARGGYGYTF.

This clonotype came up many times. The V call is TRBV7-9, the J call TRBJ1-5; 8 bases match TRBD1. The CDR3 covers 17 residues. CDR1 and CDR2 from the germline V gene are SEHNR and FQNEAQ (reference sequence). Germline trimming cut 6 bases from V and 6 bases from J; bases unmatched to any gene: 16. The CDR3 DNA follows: TGTGCCAGCAGTAAAGCCCCCTCAGGGGGCTTAGGTCAGCCCCAGCATTTT. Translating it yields CASSKAPSGGLGQPQHF.

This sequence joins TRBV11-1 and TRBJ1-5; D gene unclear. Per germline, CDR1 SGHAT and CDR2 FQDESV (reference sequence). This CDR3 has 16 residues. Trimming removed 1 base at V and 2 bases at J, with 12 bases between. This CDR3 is CASSLGRVGGNQPQHF. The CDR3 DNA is TGTGCCAGCAGCTTAGGTAGGGTTGGGGGCAATCAGCCCCAGCATTTT.